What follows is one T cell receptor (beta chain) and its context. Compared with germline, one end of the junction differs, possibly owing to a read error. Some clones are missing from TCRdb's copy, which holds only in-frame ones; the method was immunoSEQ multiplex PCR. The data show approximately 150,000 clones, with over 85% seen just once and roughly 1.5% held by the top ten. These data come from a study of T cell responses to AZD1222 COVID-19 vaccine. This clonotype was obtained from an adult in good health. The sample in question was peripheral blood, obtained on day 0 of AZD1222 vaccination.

The CDR3 protein is CASSLGHSSETQYF. CDR3 sequence (DNA): TGTGCTAGCAGCTTGGGGCACTCCTCAGAGACCCAGTACTTC. The rearrangement links TRBV7-7 to TRBJ2-5, with a tentative D call TRBD1 (5 bases). CDR3 length: 14 residues. CDR1 and CDR2 (germline): SSHAT, FNYEAQ (reference sequence).